This entry lists 2 T cell receptor beta chains sequenced from one sample in a study of blood T cell repertoires in COVID-19. The table came from immunoSEQ multiplex PCR; TCRdb's copy has only in-frame clones and leaves some out. The sample carries hundreds of thousands of clones, roughly 90% recorded once. The material sequenced was PBMCs or T cells enriched from blood (not recorded which). Receptors originate from a woman aged 40 to 55 who had recovered from COVID-19.

The gene calls are TRBV3-1 (or the pseudogene TRBV3-2) and TRBJ2-7; D gene ambiguous. CDR1 and CDR2 from the germline V gene are LGHDT and YNNKEL (reference sequence). This CDR3 has 15 amino acids. V was clipped by 0 bases and J by 1 base, with 10 bases between them. CDR3 nucleotides: TGTGCCAGCAGCCAAGATGAGTCCCTATCCTACGAGCAGTACTTC. Amino acids: CASSQDESLSYEQYF.

J is TRBJ2-2 and V is TRBV5-1, with D uncertain. V was clipped by 0 bases and J by 0 bases, with 6 bases between them. This CDR3 spans 15 amino acids. Germline CDR1 is SGHRS and CDR2 is YFSETQ. The CDR3 sequence: CASSLGSSNTGELFF. The CDR3 nucleotides are TGCGCCAGCAGCTTGGGGAGTTCGAACACCGGGGAGCTGTTTTTT.